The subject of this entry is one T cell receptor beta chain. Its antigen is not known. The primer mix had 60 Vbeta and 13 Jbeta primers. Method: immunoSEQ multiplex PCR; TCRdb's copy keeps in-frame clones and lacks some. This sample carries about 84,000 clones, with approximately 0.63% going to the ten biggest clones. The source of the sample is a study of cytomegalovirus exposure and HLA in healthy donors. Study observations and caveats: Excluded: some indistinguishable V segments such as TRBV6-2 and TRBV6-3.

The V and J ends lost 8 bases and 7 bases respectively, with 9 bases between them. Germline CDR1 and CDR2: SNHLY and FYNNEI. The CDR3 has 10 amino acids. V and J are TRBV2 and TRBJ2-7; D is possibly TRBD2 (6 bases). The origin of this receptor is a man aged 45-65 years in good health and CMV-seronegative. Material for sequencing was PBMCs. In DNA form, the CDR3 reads TGTGCCAGCGGAGGGGTAGAGCAGTACTTC. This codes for CASGGVEQYF.